The entry that follows covers one TCR beta chain sequence. These data come from a study of blood T cell repertoires in COVID-19. Sequencing was performed with immunoSEQ multiplex PCR; in TCRdb, only in-frame clones are kept and a portion is missing. The sample lists fewer than 350,000 clones, approximately 85% seen once, with 9% to 9.5% in the top ten. Material: peripheral blood. The clonotype originates from a man aged 18-30 years with active or convalescent COVID-19.

The CDR3 sequence: CASSGGTELAKNIQYF. As DNA, the CDR3 is TGTGCCAGCAGCGGGGGGACAGAACTAGCCAAAAACATTCAGTACTTC. The chain uses TRBV9 and TRBJ2-4; 7 nucleotides line up with TRBD1. Germline-derived CDR1 and CDR2 are SGDLS and YYNGEE. The CDR3 length is 16 residues. The V segment lost 3 bases and the J segment 0 bases; nucleotides outside the gene matches: 6.